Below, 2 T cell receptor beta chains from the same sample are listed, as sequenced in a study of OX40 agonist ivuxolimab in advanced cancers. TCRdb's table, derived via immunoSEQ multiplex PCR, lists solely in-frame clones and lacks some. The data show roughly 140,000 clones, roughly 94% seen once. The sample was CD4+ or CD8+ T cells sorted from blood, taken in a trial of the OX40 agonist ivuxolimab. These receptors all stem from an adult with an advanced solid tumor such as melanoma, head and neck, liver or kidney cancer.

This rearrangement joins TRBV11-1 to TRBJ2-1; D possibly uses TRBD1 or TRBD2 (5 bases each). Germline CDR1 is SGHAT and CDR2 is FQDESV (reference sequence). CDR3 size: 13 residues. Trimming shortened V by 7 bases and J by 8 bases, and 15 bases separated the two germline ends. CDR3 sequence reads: CASTLSGADEQFF. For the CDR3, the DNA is TGTGCCAGCACCCTATCCGGGGCGGATGAGCAGTTCTTC.

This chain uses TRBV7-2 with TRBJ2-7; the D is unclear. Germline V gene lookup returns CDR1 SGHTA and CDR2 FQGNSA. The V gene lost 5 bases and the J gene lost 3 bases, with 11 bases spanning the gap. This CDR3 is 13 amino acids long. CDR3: CASSPTQVYEQYF. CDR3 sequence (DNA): TGTGCCAGCAGCCCAACCCAGGTCTACGAGCAGTACTTC.